This entry lists 6 T cell receptor beta chains sequenced from one sample in a study of regulatory T cells in long-lasting Graves disease (dated by TCRdb to 2020 to 2022). Libraries were made using multiplex PCR. The sequencer was an Illumina HiSeq 4000. CDR3 regions were amplified by Arm-PCR with iRepertoire HTBI primers to construct TCR beta libraries. The public reads were reanalyzed by TCRdb: fastp trimming at Q25, MiXCR alignment, in-frame beta chains only. Rows with a matching CDR3 protein are joined into one entry that keeps the most common DNA and genes. The sample table records 500,000 to 700,000 distinct CDR3 sequences; about 16% of these occur just once. The ten largest account for 15% to 20% of the sample. The sample's time point label, decoded: newly diagnosed GD, antithyroid drugs for less than 3 months. RNA was extracted from PBMCs in TRIzol for both TCR sequencing and RNA sequencing.

This sample was also put to use in a study of T cells in Graves' hyperthyroidism and ophthalmopathy.

The sample was peripheral blood mononuclear cells (PBMCs), taken at new diagnosis, from a patient treated with antithyroid drugs. The receptor source for this set is a woman younger than 45 with Graves disease. Donor details come from another sample of the same person, matched by shared clones.

In its sample, this clonotype was seen a few times. The gene calls are TRBV10-3 and TRBJ2-1, with 7 bases identical to TRBD2. There are 13 residues in the CDR3. J gave up 0 bases and V 8 bases, and 1 base lay outside the gene matches. Germline V gives CDR1 ENHRY, CDR2 SYGVKD. The CDR3 sequence: CAIGTISYNEQFF. The CDR3 nucleotides read TGTGCCATCGGGACTATCTCCTACAATGAGCAGTTCTTC.

This clonotype was recorded a few times. The chain recombines TRBV19 with TRBJ1-6; D is unclear. CDR3 size: 15 residues. Trimming left V 3 bases short and J 8 bases short, with 14 bases between. The germline gives CDR1 LNHDA, CDR2 SQIVND (reference sequence). DNA for the CDR3: TGTGCCAGTAGTATGGAAGGTCTTGTGGATTCACCCCTCCACTTT. It is translated as CASSMEGLVDSPLHF. The full variable domain, its missing parts supplied by reference TRBV19 and TRBJ1-6, is DGGITQSPKYLFRKEGQNVTLSCEQNLNHDAMYWYRQDPGQGLRLIYYSQIVNDFQKGDIAEGYSVSREKKESFPLTVTSAQKNPTAFYLCASSMEGLVDSPLHFGNGTRLTVT.

This clonotype was seen ten or more times. The genes are TRBV20-1 and TRBJ1-5; 11 bases map to TRBD1. The CDR3 extends over 15 amino acids. J lost 3 bases, V lost 5 bases, and 6 bases had no gene match. CDR1 and CDR2 from the germline V gene are DFQATT and SNEGSKA (reference sequence). The CDR3 is CSAPDRGRVNQPQHF. In nucleotides, the CDR3 is TGCAGTGCTCCGGACAGGGGGCGAGTCAATCAGCCCCAGCATTTT.

Ten or more counts support this clonotype. The chain combines TRBV20-1 with TRBJ1-1; 9 positions agree with TRBD1. The CDR3 covers 16 residues. Germline V lookup: CDR1 DFQATT, CDR2 SNEGSKA (reference sequence). Germline trimming cut 3 bases from V and 5 bases from J; bases unmatched to any gene: 13. The CDR3 reads CSASPPPGQGVTEAFF. The DNA for the CDR3 is TGCAGTGCTAGCCCACCCCCGGGACAGGGTGTGACTGAAGCTTTCTTT.

This sequence joins TRBV11-3 and TRBJ2-7; no definite D call. Germline V gene lookup returns CDR1 SGHNT and CDR2 YENEEA. Trimming removed 4 bases from V and 4 bases from J, with 26 bases in between. The CDR3 has 18 amino acids. The CDR3 sequence is CASSSYPKDPEKPYEQYF. The CDR3 region has the DNA TGTGCCAGCAGCTCCTACCCGAAGGACCCGGAAAAACCTTACGAGCAGTACTTC. Looking up the rest from reference TRBV11-3 and TRBJ2-7 gives the full variable domain: EAGVVQSPRYKIIEKKQPVAFWCNPISGHNTLYWYLQNLGQGPELLIRYENEEAVDDSQLPKDRFSAERLKGVDSTLKIQPAELGDSAVYLCASSSYPKDPEKPYEQYFGPGTRLTVT.

This clonotype was counted between two and nine times. The rearrangement uses TRBV6-9 and TRBJ2-7, with 9 bases identical to TRBD2. Germline lookup yields CDR1 MNHGY and CDR2 SVAAGI. The CDR3 is 14 residues long. V gave up 3 bases and J gave up 1 base; unmatched junction bases: 1. The CDR3 sequence: CASSYTSGSYEQYF. In nucleotides, the CDR3 is TGTGCCAGCAGTTACACTAGCGGGTCCTACGAGCAGTACTTC.